This is a list of T cell receptor beta chains from one sample in a study of response to subunit inactivated influenza vaccine. TCRdb reanalysed the RT-PCR reads using MiXCR and keeps one entry per CDR3 protein. Among hundreds of thousands of distinct CDR3 sequences listed, around 25% were seen once. Source: CD4+ T cells sorted from PBMCs, taken about 5 days after vaccination. The source is a middle-aged man who received an inactivated influenza vaccine. Both conserved end residues are part of each CDR3. The order of the fields is D gene, V gene, J gene, clone size, CDR3 protein, CDR3 DNA. A D gene is named only where the DNA matches it firmly. Some rows mark clone size as missing; the rest say once, few, many or name a class of expanded clone.

>NA|TRBV5-1|TRBJ2-3|NA
CASSLRQTTDTQYF
TGCGCCAGCAGCTTGAGGCAGACTACAGATACGCAGTATTTT
>NA|TRBV13|TRBJ2-3|few
CASSLVPSSNTDTQYF
TGTGCCAGCAGCTTAGTACCTAGCTCAAACACAGATACGCAGTATTTT
>NA|TRBV7-9|TRBJ1-4|NA
CASSIRTATNEKLFF
TGTGCCAGCAGCATTCGGACAGCAACTAATGAAAAACTGTTTTTT
>TRBD1|TRBV5-5|TRBJ2-2|few
CASSSIRGQGERTGELFF
TGTGCCAGCAGCTCTATCCGGGGACAGGGGGAACGGACCGGGGAGCTGTTTTTT
>NA|TRBV12-3/TRBV12-4|TRBJ1-5|many
CASRPEGSNQPQHF
TGTGCCAGCAGACCGGAGGGTAGCAATCAGCCCCAGCATTTT
>NA|TRBV9|TRBJ1-1|NA
CASSVGDSTEAFF
TGTGCCAGCAGCGTAGGAGACAGCACTGAAGCTTTCTTT
>NA|TRBV7-6|TRBJ2-2|NA
CASSSWFYRAEGTGELFF
TGTGCCAGCAGCTCCTGGTTTTACAGGGCAGAAGGCACCGGGGAGCTGTTTTTT
>NA|TRBV12-3/TRBV12-4|TRBJ2-2|few
CASSSRPGGELFF
TGTGCCAGCAGTAGCCGACCTGGCGGGGAGCTGTTTTTT
>NA|TRBV11-2|TRBJ2-7|NA
CASSSSFGYEQYF
TGTGCCAGCAGCTCCTCCTTCGGCTACGAGCAGTACTTC
>TRBD2|TRBV7-2|TRBJ2-7|few
CASSPRGSGAVYEQYF
TGTGCCAGCAGCCCCCGTGGTAGCGGGGCTGTATACGAGCAGTACTTC
>TRBD2|TRBV20-1|TRBJ2-7|NA
CSARAPASGRAQEQYF
TGCAGTGCTAGAGCCCCAGCTAGCGGGAGGGCGCAAGAGCAGTACTTC
>NA|TRBV6-2/TRBV6-3|TRBJ2-4|few
CASSYSLLAKNIQYF
TGTGCCAGCAGTTACTCTCTTCTAGCCAAAAACATTCAGTACTTC
>NA|TRBV5-4|TRBJ2-5|few
CASSLGEAQETQYF
TGTGCCAGCAGCTTGGGGGAGGCACAAGAGACCCAGTACTTC
>NA|TRBV2|TRBJ2-7|NA
CASSERNRLDF
TGTGCCAGCAGTGAACGGAACCGCTTGGACTTC
>NA|TRBV4-1|TRBJ2-1|NA
CASSQPQGKGGNEQFF
TGCGCCAGCAGCCAACCTCAAGGAAAGGGTGGGAATGAGCAGTTCTTC
>TRBD2|TRBV5-1|TRBJ2-3|NA
CASSLLLAGGADTQYF
TGCGCCAGCAGCTTGTTATTGGCGGGAGGCGCAGATACGCAGTATTTT
>TRBD2|TRBV6-1|TRBJ2-3|few
CASSDFSGGTDTQYF
TGTGCCAGCAGCGACTTTAGCGGGGGCACAGATACGCAGTATTTT
>TRBD2|TRBV29-1|TRBJ2-3|NA
CSVDVGRADTQYF
TGCAGCGTTGACGTCGGGAGGGCAGATACGCAGTATTTT
>NA|TRBV4-1|TRBJ2-3|NA
CASSQDFARGYTDTQYF
TGCGCCAGCAGCCAAGACTTTGCGCGGGGATACACAGATACGCAGTATTTT
>NA|TRBV5-6|TRBJ2-5|few
CASSLAVGETQYF
TGTGCCAGCAGCTTGGCCGTCGGAGAGACCCAGTACTTC
>NA|TRBV9|TRBJ1-6|NA
CASSGGERSPLHF
TGTGCCAGCAGCGGGGGGGAACGTTCACCCCTCCACTTT
>NA|TRBV18|TRBJ2-7|few
CASSPPETVLNEQYF
TGTGCCAGCTCACCACCGGAGACAGTGCTCAACGAGCAGTACTTC
>TRBD1|TRBV6-5|TRBJ2-2|NA
CASSWTGGSTGELFF
TGTGCCAGCAGTTGGACAGGGGGGTCCACCGGGGAGCTGTTTTTT
>NA|TRBV6-2/TRBV6-3|TRBJ1-5|many
CASRDSSNQPQHF
TGTGCCAGCAGGGACAGCAGCAATCAGCCCCAGCATTTT
>NA|TRBV7-2|TRBJ1-2|few
CASSASLGGYTF
TGTGCCAGCAGCGCGTCCCTGGGTGGCTACACCTTC
>NA|TRBV29-1|TRBJ2-4|few
CSVMSLAKNIQYF
TGCAGCGTGATGTCGTTAGCCAAAAACATTCAGTACTTC
>NA|TRBV6-5|TRBJ2-6|few
CASSYSSGGAGANVLTF
TGTGCCAGCAGTTACTCGAGTGGGGGAGCTGGGGCCAACGTCCTGACTTTC
>NA|TRBV20-1|TRBJ2-1|many
CSALPAYEQFF
TGCAGTGCTTTACCGGCCTATGAGCAGTTCTTC
>NA|TRBV20-1|TRBJ1-5|few
CSAGGGLGDDQPQHF
TGCAGTGCTGGGGGGGGTTTAGGGGATGATCAGCCCCAGCATTTT
>TRBD2|TRBV11-2|TRBJ2-3|few
CASKKRGLEDTQYF
TGTGCCAGTAAAAAGCGGGGGTTGGAAGATACGCAGTATTTT
>TRBD1|TRBV7-9|TRBJ1-3|few
CASNLGQERISGNTIYF
TGTGCCAGCAACCTAGGACAGGAGCGGATCTCTGGAAACACCATATATTTT
>NA|TRBV12-3/TRBV12-4|TRBJ1-1|few
CASTDLNTEAFF
TGTGCCAGCACGGACCTGAACACTGAAGCTTTCTTT
>NA|TRBV3-1|TRBJ2-7|once
CASSQVSGAAYEQYF
TGTGCCAGCAGCCAAGTATCAGGGGCAGCCTACGAGCAGTACTTC
>NA|TRBV3-1|TRBJ2-5|few
CASSQGAYQETQYF
TGTGCCAGCAGCCAAGGGGCCTACCAAGAGACCCAGTACTTC
>NA|TRBV20-1|TRBJ2-1|NA
CSARDYRVGRNEQFF
TGCAGTGCTAGAGACTACAGGGTAGGAAGAAATGAGCAGTTCTTC
>NA|TRBV2|TRBJ2-5|NA
CASMRGRETQYF
TGTGCCAGCATGAGGGGGAGGGAGACCCAGTACTTC
>NA|TRBV10-3|TRBJ1-1|few
CAISEGKVNTEAFF
TGTGCCATCAGTGAGGGAAAAGTGAACACTGAAGCTTTCTTT
>TRBD1|TRBV5-1|TRBJ2-3|NA
CASSRQGRRTDTQYF
TGCGCCAGCAGCAGACAGGGAAGGCGCACAGATACGCAGTATTTT
>NA|TRBV6-5|TRBJ1-6|few
CASSNRAEGSPLHF
TGTGCCAGCAGTAACCGGGCGGAAGGTTCACCCCTCCACTTT
>TRBD2|TRBV5-6|TRBJ2-1|NA
CASSLYQGLAGNSDNEQFF
TGTGCCAGCAGCTTGTATCAGGGACTAGCGGGAAATTCGGACAATGAGCAGTTCTTC
>NA|TRBV7-2|TRBJ2-3|few
CASSPFSGADTQYF
TGTGCCAGCAGCCCTTTCTCCGGCGCAGATACGCAGTATTTT
>NA|TRBV18|TRBJ2-5|NA
CASSGTGKETQYF
TGTGCCAGCTCGGGCACAGGGAAAGAGACCCAGTACTTC
>NA|TRBV12-3/TRBV12-4|TRBJ1-5|many
CASSPGSPNQPQHF
TGTGCCAGCAGTCCCGGGAGCCCAAATCAGCCCCAGCATTTT
>TRBD1|TRBV28|TRBJ2-7|many
CASSSRGTGNYEQYF
TGTGCCAGCAGTTCCCGGGGGACAGGGAACTACGAGCAGTACTTC
>NA|TRBV20-1|TRBJ2-5|few
CSALGARETQYF
TGCAGTGCTCTGGGGGCGCGGGAGACCCAGTACTTC
>NA|TRBV5-1|TRBJ1-3|NA
CASSLGQDAGNTIYF
TGCGCCAGCAGCTTGGGACAGGACGCTGGAAACACCATATATTTT
>NA|TRBV15|TRBJ2-5|NA
CATSREETQYF
TGTGCCACCAGCAGAGAGGAGACCCAGTACTTC
>TRBD2|TRBV6-2/TRBV6-3|TRBJ2-3|NA
CASRLAGRWGTQYF
TGTGCCAGCAGACTAGCGGGCCGCTGGGGCACGCAGTATTTT
>NA|TRBV5-1|TRBJ2-7|few
CASSLGRQFYEQYF
TGCGCCAGCAGCTTGGGGAGACAGTTCTACGAGCAGTACTTC
>NA|TRBV20-1|TRBJ2-4|NA
CSADDRGKNIQYF
TGCAGTGCTGATGACAGAGGAAAAAACATTCAGTACTTC
>NA|TRBV6-5|TRBJ2-7|NA
CASSYSAGRDEQYF
TGTGCCAGCAGTTACTCGGCAGGGCGCGACGAGCAGTACTTC
>TRBD2|TRBV20-1|TRBJ2-2|few
CSYRREAGLVGTGELFF
TGCAGTTATCGGCGGGAGGCCGGGCTCGTTGGCACCGGGGAGCTGTTTTTT
>NA|TRBV30|TRBJ2-1|NA
CAWSVRSASREQFF
TGTGCCTGGAGTGTAAGGTCTGCGAGTAGGGAGCAGTTCTTC